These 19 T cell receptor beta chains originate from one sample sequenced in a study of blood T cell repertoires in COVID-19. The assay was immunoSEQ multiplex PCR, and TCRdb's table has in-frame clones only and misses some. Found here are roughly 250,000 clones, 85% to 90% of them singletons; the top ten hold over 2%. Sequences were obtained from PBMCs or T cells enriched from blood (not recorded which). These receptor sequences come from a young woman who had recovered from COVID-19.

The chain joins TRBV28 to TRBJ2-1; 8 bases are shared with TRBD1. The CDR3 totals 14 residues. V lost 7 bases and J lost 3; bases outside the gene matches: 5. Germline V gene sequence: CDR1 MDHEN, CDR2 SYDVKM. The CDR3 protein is CASNVDRGYNEQFF. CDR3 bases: TGTGCCAGCAACGTAGACAGGGGCTACAATGAGCAGTTCTTC.

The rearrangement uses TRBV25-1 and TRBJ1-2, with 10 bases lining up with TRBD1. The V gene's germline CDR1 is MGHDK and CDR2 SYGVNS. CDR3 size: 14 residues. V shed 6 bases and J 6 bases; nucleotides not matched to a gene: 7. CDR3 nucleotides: TGTGCCAGCAGAGGTCCCGGGACAGGGGATGGCTACACCTTC. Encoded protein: CASRGPGTGDGYTF.

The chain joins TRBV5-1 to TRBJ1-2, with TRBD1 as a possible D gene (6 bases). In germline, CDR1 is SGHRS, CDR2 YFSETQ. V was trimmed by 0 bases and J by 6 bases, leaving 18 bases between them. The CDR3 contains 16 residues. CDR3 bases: TGCGCCAGCAGCTTGGGTGTTATGGCGGGGGGCGATGGCTACACCTTC. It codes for CASSLGVMAGGDGYTF.

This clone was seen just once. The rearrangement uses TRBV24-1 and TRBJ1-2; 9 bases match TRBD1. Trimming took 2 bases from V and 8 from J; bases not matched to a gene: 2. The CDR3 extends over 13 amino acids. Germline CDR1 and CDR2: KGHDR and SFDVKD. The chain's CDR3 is CATSDWTGEGYTF. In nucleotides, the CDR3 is TGTGCCACCAGTGATTGGACAGGGGAAGGCTACACCTTC.

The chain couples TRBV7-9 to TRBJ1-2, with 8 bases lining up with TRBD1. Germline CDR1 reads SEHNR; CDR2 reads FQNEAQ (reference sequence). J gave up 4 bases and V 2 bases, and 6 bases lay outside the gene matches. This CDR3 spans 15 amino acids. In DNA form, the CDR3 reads TGTGCCAGCAGCTTACCGGGACAGGCAAGCTATGGCTACACCTTC. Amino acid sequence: CASSLPGQASYGYTF.

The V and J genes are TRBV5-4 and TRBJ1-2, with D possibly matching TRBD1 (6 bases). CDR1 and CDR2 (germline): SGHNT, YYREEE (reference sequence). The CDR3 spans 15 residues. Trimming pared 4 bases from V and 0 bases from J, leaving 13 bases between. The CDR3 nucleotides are TGTGCCAGCAGCGATTGGACAGTGACTAACTATGGCTACACCTTC. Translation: CASSDWTVTNYGYTF.

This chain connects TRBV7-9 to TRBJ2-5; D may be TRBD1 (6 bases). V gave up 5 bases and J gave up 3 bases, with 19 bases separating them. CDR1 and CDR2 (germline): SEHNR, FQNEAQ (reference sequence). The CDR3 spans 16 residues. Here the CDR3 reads CASSELGRGREETQYF. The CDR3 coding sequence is TGTGCCAGCAGCGAATTAGGCAGGGGTAGGGAAGAGACCCAGTACTTC.

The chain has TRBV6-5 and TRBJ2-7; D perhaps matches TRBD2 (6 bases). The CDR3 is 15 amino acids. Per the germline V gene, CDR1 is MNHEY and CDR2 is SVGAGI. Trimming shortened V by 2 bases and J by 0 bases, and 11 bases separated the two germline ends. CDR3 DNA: TGTGCCAGCAGTTACGGTAGCGGCCACTCCTACGAGCAGTACTTC. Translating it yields CASSYGSGHSYEQYF.

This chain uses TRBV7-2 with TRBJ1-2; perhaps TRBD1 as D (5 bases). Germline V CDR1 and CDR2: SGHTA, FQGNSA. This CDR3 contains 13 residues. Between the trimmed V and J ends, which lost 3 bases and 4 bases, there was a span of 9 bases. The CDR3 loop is CASSLGTSYGYTF. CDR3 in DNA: TGTGCCAGCAGCTTGGGGACTTCCTATGGCTACACCTTC.

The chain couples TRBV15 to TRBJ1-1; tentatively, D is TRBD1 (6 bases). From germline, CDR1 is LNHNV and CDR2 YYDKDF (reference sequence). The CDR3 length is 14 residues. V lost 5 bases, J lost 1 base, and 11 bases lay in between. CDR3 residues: CATSGNRANTEAFF. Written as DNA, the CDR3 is TGTGCCACCAGCGGAAACAGGGCGAACACTGAAGCTTTCTTT.

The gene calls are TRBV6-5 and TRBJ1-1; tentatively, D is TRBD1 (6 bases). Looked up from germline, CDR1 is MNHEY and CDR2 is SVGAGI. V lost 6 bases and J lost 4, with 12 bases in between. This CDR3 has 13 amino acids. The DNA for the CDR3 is TGTGCCAGCAGGACAGGAGTTGGCACTGAAGCTTTCTTT. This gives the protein CASRTGVGTEAFF.

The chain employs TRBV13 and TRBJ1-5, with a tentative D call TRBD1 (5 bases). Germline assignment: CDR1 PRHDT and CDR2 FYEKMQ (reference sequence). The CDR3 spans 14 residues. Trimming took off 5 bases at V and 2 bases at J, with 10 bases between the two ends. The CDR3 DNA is TGTGCCAGCAGCCCGGGACTAGGCAATCAGCCCCAGCATTTT. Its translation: CASSPGLGNQPQHF.

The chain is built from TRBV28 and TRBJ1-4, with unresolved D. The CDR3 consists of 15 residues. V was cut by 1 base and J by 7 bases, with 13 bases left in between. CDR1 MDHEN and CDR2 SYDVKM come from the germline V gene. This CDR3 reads CASSLSAGLSEKLFF. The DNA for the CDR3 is TGTGCCAGCAGTTTATCGGCGGGGTTGAGTGAAAAACTGTTTTTT.

Here the CDR3 DNA reads TGTGCCAGCAGTTTTAACGGAGGCTACGAGCAGTACTTC. Its translation is CASSFNGGYEQYF. The rearrangement links TRBV12-3 or TRBV12-4 to TRBJ2-7; D possibly corresponds to TRBD2 (5 bases). Trimming removed 3 bases from V and 3 bases from J, with 9 bases in between. The CDR3 extends over 13 amino acids.

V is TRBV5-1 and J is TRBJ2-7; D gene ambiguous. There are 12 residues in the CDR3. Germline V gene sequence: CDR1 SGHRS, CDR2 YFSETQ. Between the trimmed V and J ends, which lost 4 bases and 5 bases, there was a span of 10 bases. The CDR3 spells CASSIPSDEQYF. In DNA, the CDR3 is TGCGCCAGCAGCATCCCAAGCGACGAGCAGTACTTC.

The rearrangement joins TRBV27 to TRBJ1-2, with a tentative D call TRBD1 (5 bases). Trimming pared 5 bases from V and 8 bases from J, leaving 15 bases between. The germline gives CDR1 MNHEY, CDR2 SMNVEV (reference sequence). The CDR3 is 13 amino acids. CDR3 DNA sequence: TGTGCCAGCAGTCCAGGGACGGGAGGCGGCTACACCTTC. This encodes CASSPGTGGGYTF.

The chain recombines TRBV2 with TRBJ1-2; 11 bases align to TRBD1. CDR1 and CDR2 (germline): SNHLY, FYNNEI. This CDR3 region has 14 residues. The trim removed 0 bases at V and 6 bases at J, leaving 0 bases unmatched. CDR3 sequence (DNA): TGTGCCAGCAGTGAAGCGGGACAGGGGGATGGCTACACCTTC. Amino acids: CASSEAGQGDGYTF.

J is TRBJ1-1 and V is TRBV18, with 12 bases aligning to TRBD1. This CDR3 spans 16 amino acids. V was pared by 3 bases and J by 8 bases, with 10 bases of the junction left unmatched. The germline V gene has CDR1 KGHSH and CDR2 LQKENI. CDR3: CASSPLPGQGAVEAFF. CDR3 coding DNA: TGTGCCAGCTCACCCCTACCGGGACAGGGGGCTGTGGAAGCTTTCTTT.

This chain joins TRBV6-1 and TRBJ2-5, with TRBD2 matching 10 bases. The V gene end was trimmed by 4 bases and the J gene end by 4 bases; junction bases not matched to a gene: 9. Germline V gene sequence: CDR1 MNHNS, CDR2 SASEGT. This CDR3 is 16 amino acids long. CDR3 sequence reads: CASSALGSGGVETQYF. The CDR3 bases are TGTGCCAGCAGTGCCTTAGGAAGCGGGGGGGTAGAGACCCAGTACTTC.